Below, 24 T cell receptor beta chains from the same sample are listed, as sequenced in a study of Graves' ophthalmopathy and Graves' hyperthyroidism. RNA transcripts were the template, and TCR beta CDR3 regions were amplified from them. The authors performed first-round RT-PCR with HTBI primers and then a second-round multiplex PCR. Each CDR3 protein is one row after TCRdb ran MiXCR on the multiplex PCR reads. Among about 160,000 distinct CDR3 sequences listed, under 45% were seen once. The sample consisted of peripheral blood. These receptors all stem from a man aged 25 to 40 with Graves' ophthalmopathy.

The V and J genes are TRBV5-5 and TRBJ2-7, with D unresolved. V was pared by 4 bases and J by 7 bases, with 9 bases between. The CDR3 loop spans 11 amino acids. Per the germline V gene, CDR1 is SGHKS and CDR2 is YYEKEE (reference sequence). The CDR3 DNA follows: TGTGCCAGCAGCGGTTCGTGGGAGCAGTACTTC. Its translation is CASSGSWEQYF.

The chain links TRBV6-1 to TRBJ2-7, with TRBD2 matching over 7 bases. The junction had 6 bases not matched to a gene; V was cut back by 2 bases and J by 2 bases. The CDR3 runs 15 residues. Germline V lookup: CDR1 MNHNS, CDR2 SASEGT. The CDR3 DNA reads TGTGCCAGCAGTGAATACCTAGCGGTTACCTACGAGCAGTACTTC. Protein product: CASSEYLAVTYEQYF.

This clonotype was picked up many times. The chain recombines TRBV9 with TRBJ2-5; TRBD1 matches 8 bases. The J segment lost 4 bases and the V segment lost 6 bases, leaving 5 bases of the junction unmatched. The CDR3 runs 13 residues. CDR1 and CDR2 (germline): SGDLS, YYNGEE. CDR3 bases: TGTGCCAGCACCGGGACAGGCGCAGAGACCCAGTACTTC. This codes for CASTGTGAETQYF.

This clonotype came up many times. This rearrangement joins TRBV10-3 to TRBJ2-7; D unresolved. CDR3 length: 12 residues. Germline CDR1 and CDR2: ENHRY and SYGVKD. Trimming left V 3 bases short and J 3 bases short, with 6 bases between. CDR3 loop: CAISDWSYEQYF. CDR3 sequence (DNA): TGTGCCATCAGTGATTGGAGCTACGAGCAGTACTTC.

This clonotype has just a few counts. This chain links TRBV6-1 with TRBJ2-5; 12 bases map to TRBD2. The CDR3 spans 16 residues. The germline V gene encodes CDR1 MNHNS and CDR2 SASEGT. The V gene end was trimmed by 5 bases and the J gene end by 5 bases; junction bases not matched to a gene: 9. The CDR3 here is CASSPLTSGSRETQYF. CDR3 nucleotide sequence: TGTGCCAGCAGTCCGTTGACTAGCGGGAGTAGGGAGACCCAGTACTTC.

This clonotype was found many times. The genes are TRBV11-1 and TRBJ2-7; 9 nucleotides agree with TRBD2. With V trimmed by 2 bases and J by 3 bases, 2 bases remained unmatched. From germline, CDR1 is SGHAT and CDR2 FQDESV (reference sequence). The CDR3 contains 14 residues. The CDR3 loop reads CASSLLTSGYEQYF. The CDR3, as DNA: TGTGCCAGCAGCTTACTGACTAGCGGCTACGAGCAGTACTTC.

Ten or more counts support this clonotype. This chain links TRBV7-2 with TRBJ2-7; 11 bases match TRBD2. CDR1 is SGHTA, CDR2 FQGNSA, per germline. V lost 4 bases to trimming and J lost 6 bases; unmatched junction nucleotides: 5. The CDR3 spans 14 residues. CDR3 sequence (DNA): TGTGCCAGCAGCTCACTAGCGGGAGTTGGCGAGCAGTACTTC. This sequence encodes CASSSLAGVGEQYF. The full variable domain, with the rest looked up from reference TRBV7-2 and TRBJ2-7, is GAGVSQSPSNKVTEKGKDVELRCDPISGHTALYWYRQSLGQGLEFLIYFQGNSAPDKSGLPSDRFSAERTGGSVSTLTIQRTQQEDSAVYLCASSSLAGVGEQYFGPGTRLTVT.

This clonotype was seen repeatedly, ten times or more. This chain connects TRBV28 to TRBJ2-5; the match to TRBD2 covers 8 bases. Trimming cost V 7 bases and J 7 bases; bases outside gene matches: 11. The CDR3 is made up of 14 amino acids. Germline V gene data show CDR1 as MDHEN and CDR2 as SYDVKM. The CDR3 region has the DNA TGTGCCAGCAACCCATCCGGGAGGGGAGGGACCCAGTACTTC. This sequence encodes CASNPSGRGGTQYF. Full variable domain (rest looked up from reference TRBV28 and TRBJ2-5): DVKVTQSSRYLVKRTGEKVFLECVQDMDHENMFWYRQDPGLGLRLIYFSYDVKMKEKGDIPEGYSVSREKKERFSLILESASTNQTSMYLCASNPSGRGGTQYFGPGTRLLVL.

The chain joins TRBV6-1 to TRBJ1-1; no reliable D call. Germline V gene sequence: CDR1 MNHNS, CDR2 SASEGT. This CDR3 has 15 residues. Trimming took 7 bases from V and 1 from J, leaving 16 bases between them. The CDR3 DNA is TGTGCCAGCATGCCTGGATGGGGAGGGAACACTGAAGCTTTCTTT. Translation gives CASMPGWGGNTEAFF.

This clonotype was seen repeatedly, ten times or more. CDR3 nucleotide sequence: TGTGCCACCAGTGATCGCCCCCGGACAGGGGGAGAGACCCAGTACTTC. This translates into CATSDRPRTGGETQYF. The rearrangement joins TRBV24-1 to TRBJ2-5; 10 bases are a match to TRBD1. The CDR3 runs to 16 residues. CDR1 KGHDR and CDR2 SFDVKD come from the germline V gene. Trimming took 3 bases from V and 4 from J; bases not matched to a gene: 7.

The rearrangement joins TRBV30 to TRBJ2-7, with D perhaps being TRBD1 or TRBD2 (6 bases each). Germline CDR1 is GTSNPN and CDR2 is SVGIG (reference sequence). The CDR3 extends over 14 amino acids. V was shortened by 0 bases and J by 1 base, with 10 bases between the two germline ends. CDR3: CAWSVGGGSYEQYF. The CDR3 DNA reads as TGTGCCTGGAGTGTCGGAGGGGGTTCCTACGAGCAGTACTTC.

V usage is TRBV28 and J usage is TRBJ2-2; D is possibly TRBD1 (6 bases). The CDR3 runs to 15 residues. Germline CDR1 MDHEN, CDR2 SYDVKM. V was pared by 4 bases and J by 4 bases, with 13 bases between. In DNA form, the CDR3 reads TGTGCCAGCAGTTCACAGGGAGTGAGCACCGGGGAGCTGTTTTTT. Its translation: CASSSQGVSTGELFF.

The chain joins TRBV7-9 to TRBJ2-7; D might be TRBD1 or TRBD2, each matching 5 bases. The ends were cut back, 8 bases at V and 2 bases at J, with 13 bases in the middle. CDR3 length equals 13 residues. From germline, CDR1 is SEHNR and CDR2 FQNEAQ (reference sequence). The CDR3 sequence: CASGTRAPYEQYF. As DNA, the CDR3 is TGTGCCAGCGGGACCAGGGCCCCCTACGAGCAGTACTTC.

This clonotype has a count of ten or more. V and J are TRBV15 and TRBJ1-1; 7 bases fit TRBD1. CDR1 is LNHNV, CDR2 YYDKDF, per germline (reference sequence). V shed 3 bases and J 7 bases; nucleotides not matched to a gene: 14. The CDR3 contains 16 residues. CDR3 DNA: TGTGCCACCAGCAGCCTTTACGGACAGGCGCGGATTGAAGCTTTCTTT. Its protein is CATSSLYGQARIEAFF.

This clonotype was recorded at least ten times. The chain links TRBV19 to TRBJ1-6; 8 positions agree with TRBD1. The CDR3 is 17 residues long. The V and J ends lost 6 bases and 0 bases, in that order; junction bases with no gene match: 7. CDR1 is LNHDA, CDR2 SQIVND, per germline (reference sequence). CDR3 bases: TGTGCCAGTAGCCTGACAGGGGCCAGCTCCTATAATTCACCCCTCCACTTT. Protein: CASSLTGASSYNSPLHF.

The V gene is TRBV6-2 or TRBV6-3, the J gene TRBJ2-5, with D unclear. V was trimmed by 2 bases and J by 5 bases, leaving 18 bases between them. Looked up from germline, CDR1 is MNHEY and CDR2 is SVGEGT. The CDR3 totals 16 residues. The CDR3 DNA is TGTGCCAGCAGTTACCCCCCAGAAGCGACTTGGGAGACCCAGTACTTC. Translation: CASSYPPEATWETQYF.

CDR3 loop: CASSASWGEQYF. The CDR3 nucleotides are TGTGCCAGCAGCGCTTCGTGGGGTGAGCAGTACTTC. The chain joins TRBV7-1 to TRBJ2-7; no definite D call. TRBV7-1 is sorted into the ORF group, with uncertain function. V gave up 5 bases and J gave up 7 bases, with 12 bases separating them. The CDR3 is 12 amino acids.

Only a few counts were recorded for this clonotype. This clone may be a read error of a much larger clone one base away. V usage is TRBV18 and J usage is TRBJ1-1, with D unclear. Germline assignment: CDR1 KGHSH and CDR2 LQKENI. The CDR3 has 12 residues. CDR3 sequence: CANSPRQEEAFF. As DNA, the CDR3 is TGTGCCAACTCACCACGGCAGGAGGAAGCTTTCTTT.

This clonotype was picked up many times. The rearrangement uses TRBV6-2 or TRBV6-3 and TRBJ1-5; D possibly corresponds to TRBD1 (6 bases). Between the trimmed V and J ends, which lost 8 bases and 5 bases, there was a span of 19 bases. Germline V CDR1 and CDR2: MNHEY, SVGEGT. The CDR3 runs 15 residues. The CDR3 here is CASRSGATGHQPQHF. The CDR3 bases are TGTGCCAGCCGATCGGGGGCGACCGGCCATCAGCCCCAGCATTTT.

The rearrangement uses TRBV6-2 or TRBV6-3 and TRBJ1-6; possibly TRBD1 for D (6 bases). CDR1 and CDR2 (germline): MNHEY, SVGEGT. The CDR3 length is 11 residues. V gave up 6 bases and J gave up 19 bases, with 16 bases separating them. This CDR3 reads CASSDPSGAHF. The CDR3 DNA follows: TGTGCCAGCAGCGACCCTTCAGGGGCTCACTTT.

The chain employs TRBV7-2 and TRBJ1-1, with a weak D call TRBD1 (6 bases). The CDR3 spans 16 residues. V lost 6 bases and J 0 bases, leaving 17 bases between the germline ends. Germline values: CDR1 SGHTA, CDR2 FQGNSA. CDR3 protein: CASSEGRGSLNTEAFF. CDR3 coding DNA: TGTGCCAGCAGTGAGGGCAGGGGCTCCCTGAACACTGAAGCTTTCTTT.

With regard to this clonotype: One end of the junction is discordant with germline, which a read error may explain. Written as DNA, the CDR3 is TGCGCCAGCAGTGAGAACCCCTCCTACGAGCAGTACTTC. Protein product: CASSENPSYEQYF. The genes are TRBV12-3 or TRBV12-4 and TRBJ2-7, with D unresolved. The CDR3 is made up of 13 amino acids.

This clonotype was found many times. The V and J genes are TRBV12-3 or TRBV12-4 and TRBJ2-7; TRBD1 might be the D (6 bases). This CDR3 has 17 residues. Trimming removed 0 bases at V and 1 base at J, with 16 bases between. The CDR3 DNA reads TGTGCCAGCAGTTTAGCGCTTATAGGGACAAAATCCTACGAGCAGTACTTC. Translation gives CASSLALIGTKSYEQYF.

This sequence joins TRBV12-3 or TRBV12-4 and TRBJ2-7; TRBD1 matches 8 bases. This CDR3 region has 17 residues. The V segment lost 2 bases and the J segment 2 bases; nucleotides outside the gene matches: 11. Written as DNA, the CDR3 is TGTGCCAGCAGTTTATCCGCGGACAGGGCGAATACCTACGAGCAGTACTTC. Translated, it gives CASSLSADRANTYEQYF.